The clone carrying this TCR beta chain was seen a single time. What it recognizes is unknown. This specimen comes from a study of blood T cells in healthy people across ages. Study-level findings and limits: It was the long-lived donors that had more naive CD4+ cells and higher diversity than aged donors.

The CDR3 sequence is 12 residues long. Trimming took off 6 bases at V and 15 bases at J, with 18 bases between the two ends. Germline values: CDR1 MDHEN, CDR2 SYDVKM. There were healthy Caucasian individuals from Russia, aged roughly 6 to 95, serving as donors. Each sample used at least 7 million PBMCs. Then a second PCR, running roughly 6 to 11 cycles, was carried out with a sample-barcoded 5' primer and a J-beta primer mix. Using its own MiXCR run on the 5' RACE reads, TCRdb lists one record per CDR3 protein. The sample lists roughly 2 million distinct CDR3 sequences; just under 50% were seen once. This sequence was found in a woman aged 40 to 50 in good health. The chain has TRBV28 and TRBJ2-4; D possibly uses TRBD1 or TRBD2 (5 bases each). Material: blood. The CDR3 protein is CASRGVRDPPYF. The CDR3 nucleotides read TGTGCCAGCAGGGGAGTTAGGGACCCCCCGTACTTC.